Following are 27 T cell receptor beta chains from one sample sequenced in a study of technical replicates of blood from a few donors. Only in-frame clones appear in the TCRdb table, and some are missing; sequencing was by immunoSEQ multiplex PCR. The sample records roughly 12,000 clones, around 95% being singletons. Sample: PBMCs. The receptors come from a human donor in good health.

This rearrangement joins TRBV7-8 to TRBJ2-1, with 7 positions matching TRBD2. The V segment lost 6 bases and the J segment 5 bases; nucleotides outside the gene matches: 13. CDR3 length: 16 residues. Germline assignment: CDR1 SGHVS and CDR2 FQNEAQ. This CDR3 reads CASRQLNRDYNNEQFF. The CDR3 DNA is TGTGCCAGCAGGCAACTAAACCGGGACTACAACAATGAGCAGTTCTTC. Combining the CDR3 with reference TRBV7-8 and TRBJ2-1 gives the whole variable domain GAGVSQSPRYKVAKRGQDVALRCDPISGHVSLFWYQQALGQGPEFLTYFQNEAQLDKSGLPSDRFFAERPEGSVSTLKIQRTQQEDSAVYLCASRQLNRDYNNEQFFGPGTRLTVL.

The chain carries TRBV5-1 and TRBJ2-1; 10 bases align to TRBD2. The CDR3 sequence is 17 residues long. Germline CDR1 SGHRS, CDR2 YFSETQ. V lost 2 bases to trimming and J lost 8 bases; unmatched junction nucleotides: 13. The CDR3 loop reads CASSLQALAGLWHEQFF. The CDR3 DNA sequence: TGCGCCAGCAGCTTACAAGCACTAGCGGGACTCTGGCATGAGCAGTTCTTC.

CDR3: CASSLESGELFF. In DNA form, the CDR3 reads TGCGCCAGCAGCTTGGAGAGCGGGGAGCTGTTTTTT. The rearrangement links TRBV5-1 to TRBJ2-2; D is unresolved. Germline loops: CDR1 SGHRS, CDR2 YFSETQ. Trimming pared 0 bases from V and 7 bases from J, leaving 4 bases between. CDR3 size: 12 residues.

V is TRBV9 and J is TRBJ1-2; no clear D. The CDR3 loop spans 15 amino acids. Germline CDR1 reads SGDLS; CDR2 reads YYNGEE. V was trimmed by 0 bases and J by 4 bases, leaving 13 bases between them. The CDR3 is CASSVGQALLYGYTF. CDR3 coding DNA: TGTGCCAGCAGCGTAGGGCAGGCGCTCCTCTATGGCTACACCTTC.

The chain joins TRBV6-6 to TRBJ1-3, with TRBD1 as a possible D gene (6 bases). The CDR3 spans 15 residues. CDR1 is MNHNY, CDR2 SVGAGI, per germline (reference sequence). V was trimmed by 6 bases and J by 8 bases, leaving 20 bases between them. CDR3 protein: CASRGATRASDTIYF. CDR3 DNA: TGTGCCAGCAGGGGGGCCACCCGAGCCTCGGACACCATATATTTT.

The V gene is TRBV4-1, the J gene TRBJ2-1; D unresolved. Trimming pared 3 bases from V and 4 bases from J, leaving 7 bases between. Germline CDR1 MGHRA, CDR2 YSYEKL. The CDR3 is made up of 13 amino acids. In DNA form, the CDR3 reads TGCGCCAGCAGCCAGAGCCCTTACAATGAGCAGTTCTTC. Its protein product is CASSQSPYNEQFF.

The CDR3: CASSSLPTGPADTQYF. CDR3 nucleotides: TGTGCCAGCAGTTCCTTGCCAACAGGCCCTGCAGATACGCAGTATTTT. The chain couples TRBV28 to TRBJ2-3, with a tentative D call TRBD1 (5 bases). Germline assignment: CDR1 MDHEN and CDR2 SYDVKM. This CDR3 comprises 16 residues. V dropped 4 bases and J dropped 4 bases, with 18 bases sitting between them. Full variable domain (rest looked up from reference TRBV28 and TRBJ2-3): DVKVTQSSRYLVKRTGEKVFLECVQDMDHENMFWYRQDPGLGLRLIYFSYDVKMKEKGDIPEGYSVSREKKERFSLILESASTNQTSMYLCASSSLPTGPADTQYFGPGTRLTVL.

DNA for the CDR3: TGTGCCAGCAGCCGGGTCACCGGGAGAGGCAATGAGCAGTTCTTC. Translating gives CASSRVTGRGNEQFF. The chain combines TRBV7-9 with TRBJ2-1; a weak D match, TRBD2 (6 bases). V lost 5 bases and J lost 6, with 17 bases in between. CDR3 length: 15 residues. The germline V gene has CDR1 SEHNR and CDR2 FQNEAQ (reference sequence).

The chain couples TRBV28 to TRBJ2-3; D might be TRBD2 (6 bases). V was trimmed by 3 bases and J by 0 bases, leaving 13 bases between them. From germline, CDR1 is MDHEN and CDR2 SYDVKM. This CDR3 region has 16 residues. CDR3 sequence reads: CASSFRLSGSTDTQYF. The CDR3 bases are TGTGCCAGCAGTTTCCGGCTTAGCGGAAGCACAGATACGCAGTATTTT.

This clone is a singleton in its sample. V and J are TRBV15 and TRBJ2-2; D ambiguous. CDR1 is LNHNV, CDR2 YYDKDF, per germline (reference sequence). The CDR3 totals 13 residues. The ends were cut back, 5 bases at V and 6 bases at J, with 10 bases in the middle. CDR3 sequence reads: CATSATVPGELFF. In DNA form, the CDR3 reads TGTGCCACCAGCGCCACGGTCCCCGGGGAGCTGTTTTTT.

The chain links TRBV2 to TRBJ2-2, with D unresolved. CDR1 and CDR2 (germline): SNHLY, FYNNEI. This CDR3 comprises 12 residues. V was shortened by 3 bases and J by 7 bases, with 6 bases between the two germline ends. The CDR3 nucleotides read TGTGCCAGCAGTGATGATAGCGGGGAGCTGTTTTTT. Its translation: CASSDDSGELFF.

The chain links TRBV13 to TRBJ2-1, with 13 bases aligning to TRBD2. The CDR3 consists of 17 residues. Germline V gene sequence: CDR1 PRHDT, CDR2 FYEKMQ (reference sequence). Losses at the gene ends were 5 bases for V and 9 bases for J; bases not matched to a gene: 13. CDR3 DNA sequence: TGTGCCAGCAGCCAGGGGGGGTGGACTAGCGGGAGTAGTGAGCAGTTCTTC. This translates into CASSQGGWTSGSSEQFF.

The chain recombines TRBV19 with TRBJ2-3; tentative D call: TRBD2 (6 bases). This CDR3 has 14 amino acids. The ends were cut back, 5 bases at V and 4 bases at J, with 13 bases in the middle. CDR1 LNHDA and CDR2 SQIVND come from the germline V gene (reference sequence). The CDR3 sequence: CASSLGLGSDTQYF. In DNA form, the CDR3 reads TGTGCCAGTAGTTTGGGACTGGGCTCAGATACGCAGTATTTT.

The chain is built from TRBV27 and TRBJ2-4, with 7 bases lining up with TRBD1. There are 17 residues in the CDR3. V gave up 4 bases and J gave up 1 base; unmatched junction bases: 10. Germline CDR1 and CDR2: MNHEY and SMNVEV (reference sequence). This CDR3 reads CASSSLLGGAAKNIQYF. The CDR3 nucleotides read TGTGCCAGCAGTTCCCTTCTAGGGGGCGCGGCCAAAAACATTCAGTACTTC.

The rearrangement joins TRBV7-2 to TRBJ1-5; 10 bases line up with TRBD1. With V trimmed by 5 bases and J by 7 bases, 8 bases remained unmatched. CDR3 size: 15 residues. Germline assignment: CDR1 SGHTA and CDR2 FQGNSA. The CDR3 region has the DNA TGTGCCAGCAGCCGTCGGACAGGGGGTCGGCAGCCCCAGCATTTT. The encoded protein is CASSRRTGGRQPQHF.

The chain is built from TRBV4-1 and TRBJ1-1, with D unclear. CDR1 is MGHRA, CDR2 YSYEKL, per germline. The CDR3 has 14 residues. Trimming pared 8 bases from V and 10 bases from J, leaving 23 bases between. Here the CDR3 DNA reads TGCGCCAGCGCCCAACCAGAGGAGAGGCCTGGAGCTTTCTTT. Translating it yields CASAQPEERPGAFF.

V gene TRBV7-3 combines with J gene TRBJ2-1; the match to TRBD2 covers 8 bases. CDR1 is SGHTA, CDR2 FQGTGA, per germline. Unmatched junction bases numbered 6, after V lost 1 base and J lost 4 bases. There are 16 residues in the CDR3. This CDR3 is CASSLRTTSGYNEQFF. In nucleotides, the CDR3 is TGTGCCAGCAGCTTAAGGACCACTAGCGGTTACAATGAGCAGTTCTTC.

CDR3 coding DNA: TGTGCCAGCAGCCAAGTATCCGGGCTAGCGGGAGGAGAGACCCAGTACTTC. Translation gives CASSQVSGLAGGETQYF. The chain has TRBV4-2 and TRBJ2-5, with 11 positions matching TRBD2. J was trimmed by 4 bases and V by 1 base; bases with no gene match: 8. The CDR3 contains 17 residues. Germline lookup yields CDR1 LGHNA and CDR2 YNFKEQ.

The genes are TRBV18 and TRBJ2-7; D remains unclear. Germline CDR1 and CDR2: KGHSH and LQKENI. The CDR3 is 13 amino acids. V gave up 3 bases and J gave up 6 bases, with 12 bases separating them. DNA for the CDR3: TGTGCCAGCTCACCCGTCCCCCAGGTCGAGCAGTACTTC. The encoded protein is CASSPVPQVEQYF.

The V gene is TRBV7-3, the J gene TRBJ2-3; 8 nucleotides match TRBD2. J lost 4 bases, V lost 2 bases, and 8 bases had no gene match. The CDR3 length is 16 residues. Germline CDR1 and CDR2: SGHTA and FQGTGA. In nucleotides, the CDR3 is TGTGCCAGCAGCTTAGGGGCTAGCGGGTCCGCAGATACGCAGTATTTT. It codes for CASSLGASGSADTQYF.

Only one count was recorded for this clone. The chain carries TRBV6-5 and TRBJ2-3; 8 bases fit TRBD2. Germline lookup yields CDR1 MNHEY and CDR2 SVGAGI. The CDR3 spans 14 residues. J gave up 9 bases and V 6 bases, and 11 bases lay outside the gene matches. The CDR3 is CASSPFGGVGTQYF. The CDR3 bases are TGTGCCAGCAGCCCGTTCGGGGGGGTGGGGACGCAGTATTTT.

The rearrangement joins TRBV11-3 to TRBJ2-3; 10 bases are a match to TRBD2. The V segment lost 5 bases and the J segment 8 bases; nucleotides outside the gene matches: 7. The CDR3 is 14 amino acids. From germline, CDR1 is SGHNT and CDR2 YENEEA. CDR3 in DNA: TGTGCCAGCAGCCCACCTATAGCGGGGGGTACGCAGTATTTT. It is translated as CASSPPIAGGTQYF.

The gene calls are TRBV7-9 and TRBJ1-1, with D maybe TRBD1 (5 bases). Trimming pared 0 bases from V and 4 bases from J, leaving 12 bases between. Germline lookup yields CDR1 SEHNR and CDR2 FQNEAQ (reference sequence). This CDR3 spans 15 amino acids. The CDR3 here is CASSLALSGGTEAFF. DNA for the CDR3: TGTGCCAGCAGCTTAGCCTTGTCGGGGGGCACTGAAGCTTTCTTT.

This clone is a singleton in its sample. This chain joins TRBV6-6 and TRBJ2-3; no clear D gene. V was clipped by 0 bases and J by 1 base, with 5 bases between them. Looked up from germline, CDR1 is MNHNY and CDR2 is SVGAGI (reference sequence). The CDR3 runs 14 residues. The CDR3 protein is CASSYSTRTDTQYF. CDR3 DNA sequence: TGTGCCAGCAGTTACTCGACTCGCACAGATACGCAGTATTTT.

V and J are TRBV27 and TRBJ2-1, with 14 bases aligning to TRBD2. Trimming took 7 bases from V and 10 from J; bases not matched to a gene: 9. There are 15 residues in the CDR3. Germline lookup yields CDR1 MNHEY and CDR2 SMNVEV (reference sequence). This CDR3 is CASTLSGLAGEEQFF. CDR3 bases: TGTGCCAGCACCCTATCGGGACTAGCGGGAGAGGAGCAGTTCTTC.

The chain links TRBV9 to TRBJ1-4; D not resolved. The V gene lost 3 bases and the J gene lost 5 bases, with 23 bases spanning the gap. The germline V gene encodes CDR1 SGDLS and CDR2 YYNGEE. This CDR3 has 18 amino acids. The CDR3 reads CASSAHSWPRRANEKLFF. CDR3 nucleotides: TGTGCCAGCAGCGCTCACTCTTGGCCCCGGAGAGCGAATGAAAAACTGTTTTTT.

The rearrangement uses TRBV25-1 and TRBJ2-1; D is undetermined. The CDR3 has 12 amino acids. V gave up 4 bases and J gave up 4 bases, with 5 bases separating them. CDR1 MGHDK and CDR2 SYGVNS come from the germline V gene. The CDR3 DNA reads TGTGCCAGCAGTGGGAGTTACAATGAGCAGTTCTTC. It encodes CASSGSYNEQFF.